Shown below are 32 T cell receptor beta chains from a single sample sequenced in a study of T cells in Graves' hyperthyroidism and ophthalmopathy. Amplification of TCR beta CDR3 regions was performed using RNA transcripts as template. During a first-round RT-PCR of the TCR CDR3, the HTBI primer set was used. Each CDR3 protein is one row after TCRdb ran MiXCR on the multiplex PCR reads. The table lists roughly 300,000 distinct CDR3 sequences, under 30% of them singletons, with about a quarter in the top ten. Sequencing input: blood. The receptors were sampled from a man aged 40-55 years with Graves' hyperthyroidism that later progressed to Graves' ophthalmopathy.

This clonotype was counted ten times or more. V gene TRBV29-1 combines with J gene TRBJ2-2, with 8 positions matching TRBD2. The germline V gene has CDR1 SQVTM and CDR2 ANQGSEA. Trimming took 7 bases from V and 0 from J; bases not matched to a gene: 13. The CDR3 is 17 residues long. The CDR3 DNA reads TGCAGCGCCCGCGGAACTAGCGGCTCCGCGAACACCGGGGAGCTGTTTTTT. Protein: CSARGTSGSANTGELFF.

The chain couples TRBV28 to TRBJ1-2; 9 nucleotides agree with TRBD1. This CDR3 comprises 15 residues. Per the germline V gene, CDR1 is MDHEN and CDR2 is SYDVKM. Trimming took 6 bases from V and 4 from J; bases not matched to a gene: 9. CDR3 sequence: CASRETGGSGYGYTF. As DNA, the CDR3 is TGTGCCAGCAGGGAGACAGGGGGTAGTGGCTATGGCTACACCTTC.

This clonotype was detected ten times or more. The chain joins TRBV28 to TRBJ2-5; tentative D call: TRBD1 (6 bases). Trimming took off 4 bases at V and 5 bases at J, with 11 bases between the two ends. Germline assignment: CDR1 MDHEN and CDR2 SYDVKM. This CDR3 spans 13 amino acids. The CDR3 DNA follows: TGTGCCAGCAGTTCAGGGGCTGAGGAGACCCAGTACTTC. Its protein is CASSSGAEETQYF.

This clonotype showed up many times. The chain recombines TRBV27 with TRBJ1-1, with a possible D match to TRBD1 (6 bases). The germline CDR1 and CDR2 sequences are MNHEY and SMNVEV (reference sequence). V lost 6 bases to trimming and J lost 1 base, with 15 bases between them. The CDR3 spans 15 residues. CDR3 residues: CASSRPLGGNTEAFF. The DNA for the CDR3 is TGTGCCAGCAGCAGACCCTTAGGGGGGAACACTGAAGCTTTCTTT.

The rearrangement joins TRBV6-5 to TRBJ1-2, with TRBD1 as a possible D gene (6 bases). V was trimmed by 2 bases and J by 1 base, leaving 14 bases between them. Germline CDR1 MNHEY, CDR2 SVGAGI. There are 16 residues in the CDR3. Here the CDR3 DNA reads TGTGCCAGCAGTTACACGCAGGGGACGGTTAACTATGGCTACACCTTC. It codes for CASSYTQGTVNYGYTF.

This clonotype was seen ten or more times. This chain links TRBV6-5 with TRBJ2-2; 10 bases align to TRBD1. V was clipped by 2 bases and J by 5 bases; unmatched bases: 2. CDR1 and CDR2 from the germline V gene are MNHEY and SVGAGI. The CDR3 has 15 amino acids. The CDR3 loop reads CASSYGQGGTGELFF. The CDR3, as DNA: TGTGCCAGCAGTTACGGACAGGGGGGTACCGGGGAGCTGTTTTTT.

J is TRBJ1-2 and V is TRBV12-3 or TRBV12-4; no firm D call. Trimming removed 3 bases at V and 3 bases at J, with 8 bases between. CDR3 length equals 13 residues. CDR3 protein: CASSFRQDYGYTF. The CDR3 DNA follows: TGTGCCAGCAGTTTCCGGCAGGACTATGGCTACACCTTC.

This clonotype appeared many times. The chain couples TRBV20-1 to TRBJ2-7, with no clear D. Germline values: CDR1 DFQATT, CDR2 SNEGSKA (reference sequence). The CDR3 contains 13 residues. Deletions cut 7 bases from V and 1 base from J, with 14 bases between. CDR3 DNA: TGCAGTGTCCACGAACACAATTCCTACGAGCAGTACTTC. Translated: CSVHEHNSYEQYF.

This clonotype was recorded many times. This chain connects TRBV5-1 to TRBJ1-1; 8 nucleotides match TRBD1. CDR3 size: 16 residues. Germline values: CDR1 SGHRS, CDR2 YFSETQ. The V segment lost 2 bases and the J segment 3 bases; nucleotides outside the gene matches: 9. Here the CDR3 reads CASSFSRGLGDTEAFF. The CDR3 DNA reads as TGCGCCAGCAGCTTTTCCAGGGGGCTAGGGGACACTGAAGCTTTCTTT.

This clonotype showed up many times. The chain's CDR3 is CASSLEGFGANVLTF. CDR3 DNA: TGTGCCAGCAGCTTAGAGGGATTCGGGGCCAACGTCCTGACTTTC. This chain links TRBV11-2 with TRBJ2-6; unclear D gene. The CDR3 length is 15 residues. V was trimmed by 0 bases and J by 4 bases, leaving 7 bases between them. Germline assignment: CDR1 SGHAT and CDR2 FQNNGV. Full variable domain (rest looked up from reference TRBV11-2 and TRBJ2-6): EAGVAQSPRYKIIEKRQSVAFWCNPISGHATLYWYQQILGQGPKLLIQFQNNGVVDDSQLPKDRFSAERLKGVDSTLKIQPAKLEDSAVYLCASSLEGFGANVLTFGAGSRLTVL.

The table lists this clonotype with many counts. CDR3 coding DNA: TGTGCCAGCAGCCAAACGGGGGCTCAAGAGACCCAGTACTTC. Translation gives CASSQTGAQETQYF. This sequence joins TRBV5-4 and TRBJ2-5; tentatively, D is TRBD1 or TRBD2 (6 bases each). The germline CDR1 and CDR2 sequences are SGHNT and YYREEE (reference sequence). The CDR3 contains 14 residues. V gave up 4 bases and J gave up 2 bases, with 12 bases separating them.

This clonotype appeared many times. The rearrangement joins TRBV7-8 to TRBJ2-2; the match to TRBD1 covers 8 bases. With 5 bases clipped from V and 2 bases from J, the junction kept 7 bases outside the gene matches. Per the germline V gene, CDR1 is SGHVS and CDR2 is FQNEAQ. CDR3 length: 16 amino acids. The chain's CDR3 is CASSLWDRPNTGELFF. The CDR3 DNA follows: TGTGCCAGCAGCCTGTGGGACAGGCCCAACACCGGGGAGCTGTTTTTT.

This clonotype was recorded at least ten times. The chain is built from TRBV20-1 and TRBJ2-2; perhaps D is TRBD1 or TRBD2 (6 bases each). The V end was cut by 7 bases, the J end by 6 bases, with 9 bases between. The CDR3 loop spans 11 amino acids. Germline assignment: CDR1 DFQATT and CDR2 SNEGSKA (reference sequence). CDR3 residues: CSGGAAGELFF. The CDR3 DNA sequence: TGCAGTGGGGGGGCGGCCGGGGAGCTGTTTTTT.

This clonotype was recorded a few times. A clone one base away is much larger, so this may be a read error. This chain uses TRBV3-1 with TRBJ2-7; D is uncertain. This CDR3 has 12 amino acids. The germline V gene has CDR1 LGHDT and CDR2 YNNKEL (reference sequence). This chain's CDR3 is CANSQVLYEQYF. The CDR3 DNA reads TGTGCCAACAGCCAAGTTTTATACGAGCAGTACTTC.

This clonotype has at least ten counts. V and J are TRBV18 and TRBJ1-2; D is perhaps TRBD1 (5 bases). CDR1 KGHSH and CDR2 LQKENI come from the germline V gene. The CDR3 has 15 amino acids. The V end was cut by 2 bases, the J end by 6 bases, with 16 bases between. Written as DNA, the CDR3 is TGTGCCAGCTCACCAAGTGTTGGGGGTTCGGATGGCTACACCTTC. It specifies CASSPSVGGSDGYTF.

This clonotype has only a few counts. This rearrangement joins TRBV7-3 to TRBJ2-2; a possible D gene is TRBD1 (6 bases). CDR3 size: 14 residues. V gave up 6 bases and J gave up 5 bases, with 13 bases separating them. Germline values: CDR1 SGHTA, CDR2 FQGTGA. The CDR3, as DNA: TGTGCCAGCAGTCCCATAGGGGGAACCGGGGAGCTGTTTTTT. Translating it yields CASSPIGGTGELFF.

This clonotype was seen repeatedly, ten times or more. This chain links TRBV6-1 with TRBJ2-7; the D gene is possibly TRBD1 (7 bases). Germline lookup yields CDR1 MNHNS and CDR2 SASEGT. The V end was cut by 4 bases, the J end by 1 base, with 11 bases between. The CDR3 extends over 14 amino acids. In DNA form, the CDR3 reads TGTGCCAGCAGTGGCGGGACAGCTTCCTACGAGCAGTACTTC. Translation: CASSGGTASYEQYF.

In this sample, this clonotype turned up many times. The J gene is TRBJ2-5, the V gene TRBV4-1, with unresolved D. V gave up 4 bases and J gave up 5 bases, with 20 bases separating them. The V gene's germline CDR1 is MGHRA and CDR2 YSYEKL. This CDR3 spans 16 amino acids. Here the CDR3 DNA reads TGCGCCAGCAGCCCCCGATTTGACGGGCCCGGGGAGACCCAGTACTTC. Residues: CASSPRFDGPGETQYF.

The sample holds many counts of this clonotype. CDR3 nucleotides: TGCGCCAGCAGCCTGTATGGGACTAGCGGCAGCACCGGGGAGCTGTTTTTT. It translates to CASSLYGTSGSTGELFF. The gene calls are TRBV5-1 and TRBJ2-2, with 11 nucleotides matching TRBD2. This CDR3 is built from 17 residues. The trim removed 4 bases at V and 4 bases at J, leaving 9 bases unmatched. Germline CDR1 SGHRS, CDR2 YFSETQ.

This clonotype was observed a single time. V gene TRBV20-1 combines with J gene TRBJ2-5, with D maybe TRBD1 (6 bases). This CDR3 spans 15 amino acids. The germline V gene encodes CDR1 DFQATT and CDR2 SNEGSKA (reference sequence). Between the trimmed V and J ends, which lost 0 bases and 5 bases, there was a span of 16 bases. The CDR3 reads CSARDPLGGVETQYF. Written as DNA, the CDR3 is TGCAGTGCTAGAGATCCTTTAGGGGGTGTGGAGACCCAGTACTTC.

This clonotype showed up many times. The V call is TRBV18, the J call TRBJ2-7; D may be TRBD1 or TRBD2 (6 bases each). The CDR3 length is 15 residues. Germline V lookup: CDR1 KGHSH, CDR2 LQKENI. V shed 8 bases and J shed 0 bases, with 17 bases lying between them. The DNA of the CDR3 is TGTGCCAGCCGCGGGACACAGAAAAGCTCCTACGAGCAGTACTTC. This translates into CASRGTQKSSYEQYF.

This clonotype was observed many times. This chain joins TRBV6-1 and TRBJ2-3; maybe TRBD2 (6 bases). The V and J ends lost 8 bases and 2 bases respectively, with 11 bases between them. CDR3 length: 13 residues. In germline, CDR1 is MNHNS, CDR2 SASEGT. The CDR3 protein is CASGLRDTDTQYF. CDR3 nucleotide sequence: TGTGCCAGCGGCTTGCGGGACACAGATACGCAGTATTTT.

The chain uses TRBV20-1 and TRBJ1-5; TRBD1 is a possible D gene (5 bases). This CDR3 is 17 amino acids long. Germline V gene data show CDR1 as DFQATT and CDR2 as SNEGSKA (reference sequence). The V end was cut by 0 bases, the J end by 2 bases, with 17 bases between. The CDR3 bases are TGCAGTGCTAGAGATCTCGGGGGGGTTTTCCGCAATCAGCCCCAGCATTTT. Translation: CSARDLGGVFRNQPQHF.

This clonotype appeared many times. J is TRBJ1-2 and V is TRBV20-1; unclear D gene. The CDR3 covers 15 residues. CDR1 and CDR2 (germline): DFQATT, SNEGSKA (reference sequence). The V and J ends lost 0 bases and 0 bases respectively, with 11 bases between them. This CDR3 is CSARDSGLPNYGYTF. The CDR3 coding sequence is TGCAGTGCTAGAGATTCCGGGTTGCCTAACTATGGCTACACCTTC.

This clonotype was seen ten or more times. J is TRBJ1-2 and V is TRBV6-5; the D gene is possibly TRBD1 (6 bases). The CDR3 loop spans 13 amino acids. With 9 bases removed from V and 3 bases from J, the gap between germline ends came to 14 bases. Per the germline V gene, CDR1 is MNHEY and CDR2 is SVGAGI. The CDR3 nucleotides read TGTGCCAGTTCACAGGGTTTCGACTATGGCTACACCTTC. Protein: CASSQGFDYGYTF.

This clonotype was found many times. The chain links TRBV6-2 or TRBV6-3 to TRBJ2-7, with D possibly being TRBD2 (7 bases). Looked up from germline, CDR1 is MNHEY and CDR2 is SVGEGT. CDR3 size: 15 residues. Deletions cut 7 bases from V and 4 bases from J, with 20 bases between. CDR3 bases: TGTGCCAGCACCACAGGGCGACTAGCAGCATACGAGCAGTACTTC. Amino acids: CASTTGRLAAYEQYF.

This clonotype was observed at least ten times. The CDR3 loop reads CASSRSRGLSNQPQHF. In DNA form, the CDR3 reads TGTGCCAGTAGTAGGTCCAGGGGGCTTAGCAATCAGCCCCAGCATTTT. The chain uses TRBV19 and TRBJ1-5; 8 nucleotides match TRBD1. The CDR3 consists of 16 residues. The V and J ends lost 4 bases and 0 bases, in that order; junction bases with no gene match: 5. The germline V gene has CDR1 LNHDA and CDR2 SQIVND (reference sequence).

Ten or more counts support this clonotype. The V gene is TRBV30, the J gene TRBJ2-1; no reliable D call. V shed 0 bases and J shed 6 bases, with 3 bases lying between them. The germline V gene has CDR1 GTSNPN and CDR2 SVGIG (reference sequence). The CDR3 is made up of 11 amino acids. In DNA form, the CDR3 reads TGTGCCTGGAGTGTCCGCAATGAGCAGTTCTTC. Protein sequence: CAWSVRNEQFF.

This clonotype was found many times. The CDR3, as DNA: TGTGCCAGCACCCCGACAGGGGGGACTGAAGCTTTCTTT. As protein: CASTPTGGTEAFF. The chain recombines TRBV6-1 with TRBJ1-1; 9 bases agree with TRBD1. Germline CDR1 and CDR2: MNHNS and SASEGT. Losses at the gene ends were 7 bases for V and 5 bases for J; bases not matched to a gene: 5. The CDR3 is 13 residues long.

This clonotype was found a few times. The gene calls are TRBV25-1 and TRBJ1-4, with no clear D. The CDR3 is 12 amino acids. Germline V CDR1 and CDR2: MGHDK, SYGVNS. V lost 2 bases, J lost 8 bases, and 6 bases lay in between. The CDR3 nucleotides read TGTGCCAGCAGTGAACCGGGGGAAAAACTGTTTTTT. Translation gives CASSEPGEKLFF.

This clonotype was detected ten times or more. V and J are TRBV14 and TRBJ2-2, with D tentatively TRBD1 or TRBD2 (5 bases each). The CDR3 extends over 19 amino acids. With 3 bases removed from V and 2 bases from J, the gap between germline ends came to 22 bases. CDR1 SGHDN and CDR2 FVKESK come from the germline V gene. This chain's CDR3 is CASSQGTDRRFTNTGELFF. CDR3 nucleotides: TGTGCCAGCAGCCAGGGGACGGATCGGAGGTTCACTAACACCGGGGAGCTGTTTTTT.

The V gene is TRBV20-1, the J gene TRBJ2-5; D remains unclear. The CDR3 is made up of 13 amino acids. V dropped 1 base and J dropped 2 bases, with 8 bases sitting between them. Germline V gene data show CDR1 as DFQATT and CDR2 as SNEGSKA (reference sequence). The CDR3 is CSARVWGQETQYF. CDR3 nucleotide sequence: TGCAGTGCTAGAGTTTGGGGACAAGAGACCCAGTACTTC.